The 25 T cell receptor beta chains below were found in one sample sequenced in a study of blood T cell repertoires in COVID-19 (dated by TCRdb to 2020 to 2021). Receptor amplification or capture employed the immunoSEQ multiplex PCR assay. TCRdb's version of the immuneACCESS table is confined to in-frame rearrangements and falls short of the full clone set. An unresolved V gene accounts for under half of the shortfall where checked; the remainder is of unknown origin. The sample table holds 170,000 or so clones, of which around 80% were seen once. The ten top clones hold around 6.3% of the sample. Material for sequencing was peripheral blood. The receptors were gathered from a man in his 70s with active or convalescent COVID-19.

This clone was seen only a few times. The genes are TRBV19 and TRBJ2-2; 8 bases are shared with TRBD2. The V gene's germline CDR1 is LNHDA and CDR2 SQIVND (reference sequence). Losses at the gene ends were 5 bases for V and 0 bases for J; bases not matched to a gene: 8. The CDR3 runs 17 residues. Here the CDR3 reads CASSGRAGVSNTGELFF. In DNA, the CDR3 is TGTGCCAGTAGTGGAAGAGCGGGGGTCTCGAACACCGGGGAGCTGTTTTTT.

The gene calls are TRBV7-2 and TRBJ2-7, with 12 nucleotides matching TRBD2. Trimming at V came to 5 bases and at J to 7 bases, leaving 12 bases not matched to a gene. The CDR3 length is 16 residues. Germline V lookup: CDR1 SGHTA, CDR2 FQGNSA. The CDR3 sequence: CASSQLLAGGPGEQYF. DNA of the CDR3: TGTGCCAGCAGCCAACTCCTAGCGGGGGGGCCTGGGGAGCAGTACTTC.

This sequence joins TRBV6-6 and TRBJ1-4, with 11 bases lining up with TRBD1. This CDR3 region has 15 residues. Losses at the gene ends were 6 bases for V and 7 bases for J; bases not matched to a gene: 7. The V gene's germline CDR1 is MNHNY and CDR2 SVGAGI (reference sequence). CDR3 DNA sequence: TGTGCCAGCAGCGTGGGACAGGGGGTAGGTGAAAAACTGTTTTTT. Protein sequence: CASSVGQGVGEKLFF.

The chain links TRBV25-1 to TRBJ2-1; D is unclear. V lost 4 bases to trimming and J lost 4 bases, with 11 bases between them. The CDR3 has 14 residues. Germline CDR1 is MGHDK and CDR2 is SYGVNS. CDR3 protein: CASSVAYPYNEQFF. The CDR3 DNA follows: TGTGCCAGCAGTGTAGCCTACCCTTACAATGAGCAGTTCTTC. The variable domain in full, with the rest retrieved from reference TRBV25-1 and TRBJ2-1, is EADIYQTPRYLVIGTGKKITLECSQTMGHDKMYWYQQDPGMELHLIHYSYGVNSTEKGDLSSESTVSRIRTEHFPLTLESARPSHTSQYLCASSVAYPYNEQFFGPGTRLTVL.

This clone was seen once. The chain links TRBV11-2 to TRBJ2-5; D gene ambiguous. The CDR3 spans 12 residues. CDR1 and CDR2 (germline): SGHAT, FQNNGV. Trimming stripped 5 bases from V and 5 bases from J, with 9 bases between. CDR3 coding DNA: TGTGCCAGCAGCCAGGCACAGGAGACCCAGTACTTC. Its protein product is CASSQAQETQYF.

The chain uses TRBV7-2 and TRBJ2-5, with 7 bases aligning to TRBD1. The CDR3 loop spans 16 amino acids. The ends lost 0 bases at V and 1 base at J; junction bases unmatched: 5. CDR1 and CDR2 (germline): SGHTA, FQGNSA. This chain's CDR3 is CASSLATGISQETQYF. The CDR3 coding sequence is TGTGCCAGCAGCTTAGCGACAGGGATCAGCCAAGAGACCCAGTACTTC.

The CDR3 DNA sequence: TGCGCCAGCAGCTTGGGCGGCGGGGGATACAATGAGCAGTTCTTC. This sequence encodes CASSLGGGGYNEQFF. The chain uses TRBV5-1 and TRBJ2-1; TRBD2 aligns across 7 bases. The CDR3 spans 15 residues. After removal of 0 bases from V and 4 bases from J, the junction contained 4 bases not matched to a gene. Germline V gene data show CDR1 as SGHRS and CDR2 as YFSETQ.

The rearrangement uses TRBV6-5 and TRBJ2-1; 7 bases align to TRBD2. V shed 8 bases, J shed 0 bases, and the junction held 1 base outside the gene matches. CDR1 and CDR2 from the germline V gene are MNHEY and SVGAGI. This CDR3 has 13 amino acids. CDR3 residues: CASQRDSYNEQFF. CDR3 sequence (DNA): TGTGCCAGCCAGCGGGACTCCTACAATGAGCAGTTCTTC.

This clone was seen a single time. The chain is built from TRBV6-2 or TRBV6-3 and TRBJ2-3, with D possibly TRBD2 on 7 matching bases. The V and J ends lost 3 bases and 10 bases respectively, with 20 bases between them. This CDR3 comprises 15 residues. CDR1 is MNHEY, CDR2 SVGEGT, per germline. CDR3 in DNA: TGTGCCAGCAGTTATGGGGGGGCTGTCCGGGGATCGCAGTATTTT. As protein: CASSYGGAVRGSQYF.

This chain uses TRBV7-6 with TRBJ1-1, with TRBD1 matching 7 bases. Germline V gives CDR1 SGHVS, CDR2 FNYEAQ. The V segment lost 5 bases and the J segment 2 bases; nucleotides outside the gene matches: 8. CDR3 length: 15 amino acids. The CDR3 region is CASSTYRGGNTEAFF. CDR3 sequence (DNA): TGTGCCAGCAGCACCTACAGGGGCGGAAACACTGAAGCTTTCTTT.

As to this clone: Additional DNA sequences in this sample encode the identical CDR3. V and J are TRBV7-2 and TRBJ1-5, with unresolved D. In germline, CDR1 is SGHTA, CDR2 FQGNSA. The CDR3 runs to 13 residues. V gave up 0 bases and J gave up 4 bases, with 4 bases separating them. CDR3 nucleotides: TGTGCCAGCAGCTTAGCGAGAAATCAGCCCCAGCATTTT. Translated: CASSLARNQPQHF.

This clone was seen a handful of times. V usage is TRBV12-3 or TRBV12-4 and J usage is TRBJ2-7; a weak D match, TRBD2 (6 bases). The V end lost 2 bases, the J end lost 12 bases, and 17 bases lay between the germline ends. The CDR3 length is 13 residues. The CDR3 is CASSLMARDRPYF. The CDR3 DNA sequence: TGTGCCAGCAGTTTAATGGCGCGGGACCGGCCGTACTTC.

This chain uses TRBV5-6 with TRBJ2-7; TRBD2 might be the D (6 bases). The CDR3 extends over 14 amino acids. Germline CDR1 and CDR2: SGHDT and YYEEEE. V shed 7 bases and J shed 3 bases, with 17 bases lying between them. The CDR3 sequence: CASSGVAAGYEQYF. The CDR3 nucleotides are TGTGCCAGCTCCGGTGTGGCAGCGGGCTACGAGCAGTACTTC.

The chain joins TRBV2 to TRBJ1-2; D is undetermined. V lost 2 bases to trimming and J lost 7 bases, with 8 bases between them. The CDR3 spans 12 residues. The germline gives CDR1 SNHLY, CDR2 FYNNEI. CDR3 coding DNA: TGTGCCAGCAGTGAACAGTTCCCTGGCTACACCTTC. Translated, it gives CASSEQFPGYTF.

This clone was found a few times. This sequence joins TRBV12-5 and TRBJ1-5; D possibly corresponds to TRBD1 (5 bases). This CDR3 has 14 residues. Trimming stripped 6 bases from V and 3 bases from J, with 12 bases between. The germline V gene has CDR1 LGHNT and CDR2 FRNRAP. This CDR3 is CASGTDSFNQPQHF. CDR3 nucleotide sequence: TGTGCTAGTGGAACCGACAGTTTCAATCAGCCCCAGCATTTT.

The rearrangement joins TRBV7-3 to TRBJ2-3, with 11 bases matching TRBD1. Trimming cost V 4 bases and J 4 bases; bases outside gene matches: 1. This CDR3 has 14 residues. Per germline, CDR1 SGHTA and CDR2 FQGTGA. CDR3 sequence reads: CASSWGQGADTQYF. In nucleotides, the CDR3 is TGTGCCAGCAGCTGGGGACAGGGGGCAGATACGCAGTATTTT.

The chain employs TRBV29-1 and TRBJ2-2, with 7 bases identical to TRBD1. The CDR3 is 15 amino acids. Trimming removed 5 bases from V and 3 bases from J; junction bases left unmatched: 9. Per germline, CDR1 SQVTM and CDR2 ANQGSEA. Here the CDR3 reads CSVYGQVADTGELFF. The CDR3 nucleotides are TGCAGCGTTTACGGACAGGTTGCGGACACCGGGGAGCTGTTTTTT.

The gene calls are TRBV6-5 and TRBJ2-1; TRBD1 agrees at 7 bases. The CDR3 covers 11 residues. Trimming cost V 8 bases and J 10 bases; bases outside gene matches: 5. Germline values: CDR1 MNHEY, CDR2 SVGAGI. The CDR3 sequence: CASQGVGEQFF. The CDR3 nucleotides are TGTGCCAGCCAGGGGGTCGGCGAGCAGTTCTTC.

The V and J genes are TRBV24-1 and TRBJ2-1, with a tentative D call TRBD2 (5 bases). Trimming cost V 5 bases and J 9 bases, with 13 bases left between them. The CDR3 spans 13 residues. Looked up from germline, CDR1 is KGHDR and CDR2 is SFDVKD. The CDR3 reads CATSVARTGEQFF. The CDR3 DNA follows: TGTGCCACCAGTGTGGCGCGGACTGGTGAGCAGTTCTTC.

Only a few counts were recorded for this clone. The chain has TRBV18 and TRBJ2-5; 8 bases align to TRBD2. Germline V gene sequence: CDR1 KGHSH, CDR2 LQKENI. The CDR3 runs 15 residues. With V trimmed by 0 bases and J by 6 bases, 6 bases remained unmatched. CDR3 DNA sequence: TGTGCCAGCTCACCACCGGGACTAGTCGTAAAGACCCAGTACTTC. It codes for CASSPPGLVVKTQYF.

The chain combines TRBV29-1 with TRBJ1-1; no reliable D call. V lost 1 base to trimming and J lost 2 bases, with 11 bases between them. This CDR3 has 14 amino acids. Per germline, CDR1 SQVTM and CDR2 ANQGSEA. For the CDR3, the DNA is TGCAGCGTTGAAGGCCCAGCGATTAACACTGAAGCTTTCTTT. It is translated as CSVEGPAINTEAFF.

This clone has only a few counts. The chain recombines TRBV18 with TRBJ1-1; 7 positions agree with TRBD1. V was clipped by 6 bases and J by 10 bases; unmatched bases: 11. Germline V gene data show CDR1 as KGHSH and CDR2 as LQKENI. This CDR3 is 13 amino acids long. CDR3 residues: CASSQERQGGAFF. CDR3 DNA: TGTGCCAGCTCCCAAGAAAGACAGGGTGGAGCTTTCTTT.

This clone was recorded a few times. CDR3 nucleotide sequence: TGTGCCAGCAGCTTATACAGGGGCTCCTACGAGCAGTACTTC. It codes for CASSLYRGSYEQYF. V gene TRBV11-2 combines with J gene TRBJ2-7; TRBD1 agrees at 7 bases. Per the germline V gene, CDR1 is SGHAT and CDR2 is FQNNGV. This CDR3 is built from 14 residues. Trimming took 2 bases from V and 0 from J; bases not matched to a gene: 1.

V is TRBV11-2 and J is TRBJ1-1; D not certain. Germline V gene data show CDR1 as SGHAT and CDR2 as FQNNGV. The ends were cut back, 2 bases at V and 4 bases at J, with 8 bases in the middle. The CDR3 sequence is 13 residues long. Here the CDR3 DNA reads TGTGCCAGCAGCTTATCTCACTTCACTGAAGCTTTCTTT. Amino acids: CASSLSHFTEAFF.

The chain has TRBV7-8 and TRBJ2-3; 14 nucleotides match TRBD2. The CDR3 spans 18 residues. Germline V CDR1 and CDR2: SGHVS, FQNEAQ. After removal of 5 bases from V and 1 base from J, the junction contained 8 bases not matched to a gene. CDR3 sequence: CASSGRLAGGLGTDTQYF. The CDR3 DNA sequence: TGTGCCAGCAGCGGACGACTAGCGGGGGGGCTTGGCACAGATACGCAGTATTTT.